These 2 T cell receptor beta chains came from one sample sequenced in a study of human T cells and chemical hapten exposure. Each CDR3 protein gets one entry after TCRdb re-called the RACE reads with MiXCR. The repertoire holds roughly 130,000 distinct CDR3 sequences, with about 9.4% as singletons. Specified time point: healthy volunteer bleed at 2 weeks. Blood, whole and unfractionated, served as the source for total RNA extraction. Sequencing used whole blood. The source is a male donor in good health. Some clones in this sample may be carry-over from other donors' samples.

This clonotype has a single count. Being one base from a much bigger clone, this may be a read error. The chain combines TRBV14 with TRBJ2-3; 12 nucleotides line up with TRBD2. The length of the CDR3 is 16 residues. Germline lookup yields CDR1 SGHDN and CDR2 FVKESK. The CDR3 DNA reads TGTGACAGCAGCCGCCAACTAGCGGGGGGTGCAGATACGCAGTATTTT. As protein: CDSSRQLAGGADTQYF.

This clonotype was picked up a small number of times. This sequence joins TRBV27 and TRBJ1-2; D uncertain. The germline V and J ends were trimmed by 8 bases and 2 bases, with 18 bases remaining between them. CDR3 size: 15 residues. From germline, CDR1 is MNHEY and CDR2 SMNVEV (reference sequence). The CDR3 DNA follows: TGTGCCAGCTCGACAACACCTAGGCCCAACTATGGCTACACCTTC. This gives the protein CASSTTPRPNYGYTF.